Below, one T cell receptor (beta chain) is given with its context. There are 14 residues in the CDR3. Per the germline V gene, CDR1 is MNHEY and CDR2 is SVGAGI. V was pared by 2 bases and J by 2 bases, with 9 bases between. This sample stems from a study of cytomegalovirus exposure and HLA in healthy donors. Primers for the PCR totalled 60 Vbeta and 13 Jbeta. The repertoire was sequenced with immunoSEQ multiplex PCR; TCRdb's copy has only in-frame clones and lacks some. The sample shows fewer than 200,000 clones, roughly 87% of them seen only once. V and J are TRBV6-5 and TRBJ2-5; maybe TRBD2 (6 bases). The sequence was collected from a boy between 2 and 10 years old in good health and CMV-seronegative. Sequenced sample: PBMCs. The CDR3 DNA sequence: TGTGCCAGCAGTTACGCGGGGCGGCAAGAGACCCAGTACTTC. Its translation: CASSYAGRQETQYF.